Below are 27 T cell receptor beta chains sequenced from a single sample in a study of T cells in severe cutaneous drug reactions. The patients sequenced had a carbamazepine-induced Stevens-Johnson syndrome or toxic epidermal necrolysis reaction. TCR subtype-specific primers in iRepertoire multiplex PCR prepared libraries for bulk and single-cell sequencing. TCRdb reanalyzed the multiplex PCR reads and collapses them to one entry per CDR3 protein, without DNA. Here the sample table reports around 6,000 distinct CDR3 sequences. Sequenced sample: PBMCs. The receptor source for this set is a human donor with a severe cutaneous adverse drug reaction.

Considering frequency, this clonotype is medium-sized (0.01 to 0.1%). The chain recombines TRBV4-1 with TRBJ2-1; the TRBD2 assignment by TCRdb is unverifiable without DNA. The germline V gene has CDR1 MGHRA and CDR2 YSYEKL. The CDR3 runs to 14 residues. The CDR3 region is CASSWAGSDNEQFF.

Considering frequency, this clonotype is medium-sized. The CDR3 sequence is CASSFTPDFPNEQFF. The chain employs TRBV7-3 and TRBJ2-1. This CDR3 spans 15 amino acids. Germline V lookup: CDR1 SGHTA, CDR2 FQGTGA.

The chain combines TRBV11-1 with TRBJ2-1; the D call of TRBD2 rests on TCRdb alone, since no DNA is present to check it. This CDR3 has 15 amino acids. Germline values: CDR1 SGHAT, CDR2 FQDESV (reference sequence). The chain's CDR3 is CASSFTSGPYNEQFF.

The rearrangement links TRBV7-7 to TRBJ2-5. The CDR3 runs 16 residues. The V gene's germline CDR1 is SSHAT and CDR2 FNYEAQ (reference sequence). The CDR3 is CASSLEVAGPQETQYF.

Considering frequency, this clonotype is medium-sized (0.01 to 0.1%). V gene TRBV28 combines with J gene TRBJ2-1; the TCRdb call, TRBD1, lacks DNA for checking. Germline V gene lookup returns CDR1 MDHEN and CDR2 SYDVKM. The CDR3 length is 13 residues. CDR3 in amino acids: CASSRTGYNEQFF.

This clonotype is labeled medium-sized based on frequency. V is TRBV28 and J is TRBJ1-6; as DNA is missing, the TRBD1 call by TCRdb cannot be tested. Germline CDR1 and CDR2: MDHEN and SYDVKM. This CDR3 is built from 15 residues. This CDR3 reads CASSPLSEASSPLHF.

The V gene is TRBV6-6, the J gene TRBJ2-1; without DNA, the TCRdb call of TRBD1 cannot be checked. The length of the CDR3 is 17 residues. CDR1 is MNHNY, CDR2 SVGAGI, per germline (reference sequence). The CDR3 loop reads CASSYSGTGGVYNEQFF.

This chain joins TRBV6-1 and TRBJ2-1; TCRdb indicates TRBD1, and absent DNA this call remains unverified. The CDR3 sequence is 15 residues long. Germline assignment: CDR1 MNHNS and CDR2 SASEGT. The CDR3 region is CASSDPAGLHYEQFF.

Judged by frequency, this clonotype is medium-sized (0.01 to 0.1%). The chain has TRBV27 and TRBJ1-1. This CDR3 is built from 16 residues. Looked up from germline, CDR1 is MNHEY and CDR2 is SMNVEV (reference sequence). The CDR3 sequence: CASSLLVGPRNTEAFF.

Judged by frequency, this clonotype is medium-sized. The chain is built from TRBV6-1 and TRBJ1-1; as DNA is missing, the TRBD1 call by TCRdb cannot be tested. Germline CDR1 and CDR2: MNHNS and SASEGT. The length of the CDR3 is 15 residues. CDR3 region: CASSQAARLATEAFF.

This clonotype is labeled large based on frequency. The chain links TRBV27 to TRBJ2-1; the TCRdb call, TRBD1, lacks DNA for checking. The germline V gene has CDR1 MNHEY and CDR2 SMNVEV (reference sequence). CDR3 size: 15 residues. The CDR3 loop is CASSPLRTRGNEQFF.

This clonotype counts as medium-sized by frequency. The chain couples TRBV15 to TRBJ2-1; without DNA, the TCRdb call of TRBD2 cannot be checked. The CDR3 runs 14 residues. Germline V CDR1 and CDR2: LNHNV, YYDKDF (reference sequence). CDR3 region: CATSRTSDLHEQFF.

This clonotype registers medium-sized by frequency. The rearrangement uses TRBV7-9 and TRBJ2-1. Germline CDR1 SEHNR, CDR2 FQNEAQ (reference sequence). This CDR3 comprises 14 residues. The CDR3 loop is CASSLPPSYNEQFF.

The chain recombines TRBV11-2 with TRBJ2-1; TCRdb's D call of TRBD2 is untestable without DNA. Germline V gene lookup returns CDR1 SGHAT and CDR2 FQNNGV. The CDR3 is 16 residues long. The CDR3 sequence is CASSSLAGGQRHEQFF.

The V call is TRBV7-8, the J call TRBJ2-3. Germline lookup yields CDR1 SGHVS and CDR2 FQNEAQ. This CDR3 spans 15 amino acids. The CDR3 is CASSTRIPSTDTQYF.

According to its frequency, this clonotype is medium-sized. The J gene is TRBJ1-1, the V gene TRBV7-8; there is no DNA to check the TCRdb D call of TRBD1. CDR1 and CDR2 (germline): SGHVS, FQNEAQ. This CDR3 is 12 amino acids long. This CDR3 reads CASGAMNTEAFF.

This clonotype shows up as medium-sized by frequency. The chain combines TRBV27 with TRBJ1-1; absent DNA, TCRdb's TRBD1 call cannot be checked. This CDR3 has 15 residues. The germline CDR1 and CDR2 sequences are MNHEY and SMNVEV (reference sequence). The CDR3 protein is CASSRGGGLNTEAFF.

The V and J genes are TRBV12-3 or TRBV12-4 and TRBJ1-5. The CDR3 extends over 14 amino acids. CDR3: CASRMAAGNQPQHF.

This clonotype registers medium-sized by frequency. The genes are TRBV27 and TRBJ2-3; checking the TCRdb D call of TRBD1 is not possible without DNA. Germline CDR1 MNHEY, CDR2 SMNVEV (reference sequence). The CDR3 extends over 16 amino acids. The CDR3 reads CASSHGTQISTDTQYF.

V gene TRBV2 combines with J gene TRBJ2-2; TCRdb reports TRBD1, a call that lacks DNA to check it against. CDR3 length: 14 amino acids. The germline V gene has CDR1 SNHLY and CDR2 FYNNEI. CDR3 amino acids: CASGYRGYTGELFF.

Its frequency marks this clonotype as medium-sized (0.01 to 0.1%). V is TRBV27 and J is TRBJ2-1; TCRdb gives TRBD1 as the D gene, but with no DNA this cannot be confirmed. The CDR3 sequence is 13 residues long. Germline-derived CDR1 and CDR2 are MNHEY and SMNVEV (reference sequence). This CDR3 reads CASSSTGYNEQFF.

The chain employs TRBV20-1 and TRBJ1-1; the D gene TCRdb calls, TRBD1, cannot be checked with no DNA. Looked up from germline, CDR1 is DFQATT and CDR2 is SNEGSKA (reference sequence). This CDR3 has 14 amino acids. The chain's CDR3 is CSARWGRLNTEAFF.

Frequency places this clonotype as medium-sized. This chain links TRBV11-2 with TRBJ2-1; TCRdb picks TRBD2, but there is no DNA to check that call. This CDR3 has 15 residues. CDR1 and CDR2 from the germline V gene are SGHAT and FQNNGV. CDR3 region: CASRPYSGRAHEQFF.

This clonotype is deemed medium-sized by its frequency. The chain couples TRBV28 to TRBJ2-1; TCRdb's D call of TRBD1 is untestable without DNA. The CDR3 covers 11 residues. Looked up from germline, CDR1 is MDHEN and CDR2 is SYDVKM. CDR3 loop: CASSDRNEQFF.

V and J are TRBV11-2 and TRBJ2-3; TCRdb returns TRBD1, unconfirmable since there is no DNA. The CDR3 consists of 15 residues. Germline V gene sequence: CDR1 SGHAT, CDR2 FQNNGV. The CDR3 sequence is CASSLAPERTDTQYF.

This chain joins TRBV11-2 and TRBJ1-1; lacking DNA, the TRBD1 call made by TCRdb goes unchecked. In germline, CDR1 is SGHAT, CDR2 FQNNGV. The CDR3 is 17 amino acids. The CDR3 loop reads CASSLPGQRGMNTEAFF.

This chain uses TRBV10-3 with TRBJ1-1. CDR3 length: 14 amino acids. CDR1 is ENHRY and CDR2 is SYGVKD in the germline V gene. CDR3: CAISAGDGNTEAFF.